One T cell receptor beta chain is described in this entry. This CDR3 has 11 residues. Trimming took 3 bases from V and 12 from J, leaving 9 bases between them. The germline V gene encodes CDR1 KGHSH and CDR2 LQKENI. The study recruited people aged about 18 to 90 years across around 23 US areas. The sample belongs to a study of blood T cell repertoires in COVID-19. Study details: The United States, Italy and Spain provided the acute and convalescent COVID-19 samples.

Data came from immunoSEQ multiplex PCR; TCRdb stores just in-frame clones and leaves some out. Counted here are about 220,000 clones, 70% to 90% occurring once; the ten biggest clones make up 2% to 3%. V and J are TRBV18 and TRBJ1-5; D call uncertain. The sample taken for sequencing was PBMCs or T cells enriched from blood (not recorded which). This receptor was obtained from a woman in her forties with acute COVID-19. The CDR3 region is CASSPRRYQHF. For the CDR3, the DNA is TGTGCCAGCTCACCGCGGAGGTACCAGCATTTT.